The rows below give T cell receptor beta chains drawn from one sample of a study of blood T cell repertoires in COVID-19. Only in-frame clones appear in the TCRdb table, and some are missing; sequencing was by immunoSEQ multiplex PCR. The data hold roughly 250,000 clones, with approximately 86% observed a single time. Sequencing was done on a sample of PBMCs or T cells enriched from blood (not recorded which). These receptors originate from a woman in her forties or fifties who had recovered from COVID-19. Both conserved end residues are part of each CDR3. A D gene is named only where the DNA matches it firmly. The size of a clone is reported for some rows only, either as once, few or many, or as a class for expanded clones.

v_call: TRBV15; j_call: TRBJ1-3; clone_size: few; d_call: NA; cdr3_nt: TGTGCCACCAGCAGAGGGCAGGCCTCTGGAAACACCATATATTTT; cdr3_aa: CATSRGQASGNTIYF
v_call: TRBV12-5; j_call: TRBJ2-1; clone_size: NA; d_call: TRBD2; cdr3_nt: TGTGCTAGTGGCGAGACTAGCGGGGGCTCCTACAATGAGCAGTTCTTC; cdr3_aa: CASGETSGGSYNEQFF
v_call: TRBV7-2; j_call: TRBJ2-2; clone_size: NA; d_call: NA; cdr3_nt: TGTGCCAGCAGCTTAAGGGGAATTTCCGGGGAGCTGTTTTTT; cdr3_aa: CASSLRGISGELFF
v_call: TRBV4-1; j_call: TRBJ1-4; clone_size: NA; d_call: NA; cdr3_nt: TGCGCCAGCAGCCCCCGACAAGCAGAAAAACTGTTTTTT; cdr3_aa: CASSPRQAEKLFF
v_call: TRBV11-3; j_call: TRBJ2-7; clone_size: many; d_call: TRBD1; cdr3_nt: TGTGCCAGCAGCTCCGGACAGGGAGACTACGAGCAGTACTTC; cdr3_aa: CASSSGQGDYEQYF
v_call: TRBV4-1; j_call: TRBJ2-4; clone_size: NA; d_call: NA; cdr3_nt: TGCGCCAGCAGCCAAGAAGGAGAAATAGCCAAAAACATTCAGTACTTC; cdr3_aa: CASSQEGEIAKNIQYF
v_call: TRBV9; j_call: TRBJ2-2; clone_size: NA; d_call: NA; cdr3_nt: TGTGCCAGCAGCACCCGGAGGACCCCCGGGGAGCTGTTTTTT; cdr3_aa: CASSTRRTPGELFF
v_call: TRBV30; j_call: TRBJ2-5; clone_size: NA; d_call: TRBD2; cdr3_nt: TGTGCCTGGAGCTTGGGGACTAGCGGCCAAGAGACCCAGTACTTC; cdr3_aa: CAWSLGTSGQETQYF
v_call: TRBV2; j_call: TRBJ1-3; clone_size: NA; d_call: NA; cdr3_nt: TGTGCCAGCAGGAGGACAGATCTTTTCTCTGGAAACACCATATATTTT; cdr3_aa: CASRRTDLFSGNTIYF
v_call: TRBV7-6; j_call: TRBJ2-7; clone_size: NA; d_call: TRBD2; cdr3_nt: TGTGCCAGCAGCCGAGAAAGCGGGAGGGCTCGCGAGCAGTACTTC; cdr3_aa: CASSRESGRAREQYF
v_call: TRBV18; j_call: TRBJ2-6; clone_size: NA; d_call: NA; cdr3_nt: TGTGCCAGCTCACCACTCGGGGACTCTGGGGCCAACGTCCTGACTTTC; cdr3_aa: CASSPLGDSGANVLTF
v_call: TRBV5-8; j_call: TRBJ1-1; clone_size: NA; d_call: NA; cdr3_nt: TGTGCCAGCAGCTTGATGTTAGGGGTGAGAGAAGCTTTCTTT; cdr3_aa: CASSLMLGVREAFF
v_call: TRBV2; j_call: TRBJ2-5; clone_size: NA; d_call: TRBD1; cdr3_nt: TGTGCCGTCCGACAGGGGCGCGGAATGGAGACCCAGTACTTC; cdr3_aa: CAVRQGRGMETQYF
v_call: TRBV4-2; j_call: TRBJ1-4; clone_size: NA; d_call: TRBD1; cdr3_nt: TGTGCCAGCAGCCCCGGACAGGGAAGCGAAAAACTGTTTTTT; cdr3_aa: CASSPGQGSEKLFF
v_call: TRBV5-6; j_call: TRBJ2-3; clone_size: few; d_call: TRBD2; cdr3_nt: TGTGCCAGCAGTTCCGGGACTAGCATTCGCACAGATACGCAGTATTTT; cdr3_aa: CASSSGTSIRTDTQYF
v_call: TRBV7-2; j_call: TRBJ1-2; clone_size: NA; d_call: NA; cdr3_nt: TGTGCCAGCAGCTTTGCCACCGGGAATAACTATGGCTACACCTTC; cdr3_aa: CASSFATGNNYGYTF
v_call: TRBV5-1; j_call: TRBJ1-1; clone_size: NA; d_call: TRBD1; cdr3_nt: TGCGCCAGCAGCTGGATCGGACAGGGGGGAACTGAAGCTTTCTTT; cdr3_aa: CASSWIGQGGTEAFF
v_call: TRBV18; j_call: TRBJ1-1; clone_size: NA; d_call: TRBD1; cdr3_nt: TGTGCCAGCTCACCAGCGGGACAGGGGACTGAAGCTTTCTTT; cdr3_aa: CASSPAGQGTEAFF
v_call: TRBV28; j_call: TRBJ1-1; clone_size: NA; d_call: NA; cdr3_nt: TGTGCCAGCAGCCTCACCGCAGGGAACACTGAAGCTTTCTTT; cdr3_aa: CASSLTAGNTEAFF
v_call: TRBV5-1; j_call: TRBJ1-1; clone_size: NA; d_call: TRBD1; cdr3_nt: TGCGCCAGCAGCTTGGAACGGACAGGGAGGGATGAAGCTTTCTTT; cdr3_aa: CASSLERTGRDEAFF
v_call: TRBV3-1/TRBV3-2; j_call: TRBJ2-7; clone_size: once; d_call: TRBD2; cdr3_nt: TGTGCCAGCAGCCTCCTAGCGGGAGCCTACGAGCAGTACTTC; cdr3_aa: CASSLLAGAYEQYF
v_call: TRBV7-9; j_call: TRBJ1-1; clone_size: NA; d_call: NA; cdr3_nt: TGTGCCAGCAGCTTAGCGCCAAGGGGAAGAACTGAAGCTTTCTTT; cdr3_aa: CASSLAPRGRTEAFF
v_call: TRBV7-3; j_call: TRBJ1-1; clone_size: NA; d_call: NA; cdr3_nt: TGTGCCAGCAGGGGGTCGTTGTCGGGAGGCGCTTTCTTT; cdr3_aa: CASRGSLSGGAFF
v_call: TRBV20-1; j_call: TRBJ2-1; clone_size: NA; d_call: NA; cdr3_nt: TGCAGTGCTAGTTCAAATGCGGGTCTGTTGGGCAATGAGCAGTTCTTC; cdr3_aa: CSASSNAGLLGNEQFF
v_call: TRBV9; j_call: TRBJ1-2; clone_size: NA; d_call: NA; cdr3_nt: TGTGCCAGCAGCGTAGTGGGAGGACCGTATGGCTACACCTTC; cdr3_aa: CASSVVGGPYGYTF
v_call: TRBV19; j_call: TRBJ2-1; clone_size: few; d_call: NA; cdr3_nt: TGTGCCAGTAGTATAGTCGGCAATGAGCAGTTCTTC; cdr3_aa: CASSIVGNEQFF
v_call: TRBV6-2/TRBV6-3; j_call: TRBJ1-2; clone_size: NA; d_call: TRBD1; cdr3_nt: TGTGCCAGCAGCGACCCGACAGGGCTCGGCTACACCTTC; cdr3_aa: CASSDPTGLGYTF
v_call: TRBV4-2; j_call: TRBJ2-1; clone_size: NA; d_call: NA; cdr3_nt: TGTGCCAGCAGCCAAATGCTGAGCTCCTACAATGAGCAGTTCTTC; cdr3_aa: CASSQMLSSYNEQFF
v_call: TRBV10-2; j_call: TRBJ1-1; clone_size: NA; d_call: TRBD1; cdr3_nt: TGCGCCAGCAGTGACTTCGGGACAGGGAACACTGAAGCTTTCTTT; cdr3_aa: CASSDFGTGNTEAFF
v_call: TRBV7-2; j_call: TRBJ2-1; clone_size: NA; d_call: TRBD1; cdr3_nt: TGTGCCAGCAGGATTTCGGGACAGGGGAATGAGCAGTTCTTC; cdr3_aa: CASRISGQGNEQFF
v_call: TRBV28; j_call: TRBJ2-7; clone_size: NA; d_call: NA; cdr3_nt: TGTGCCAGCAGTTCCCCAAGTGAGGGGGTTACCTACGAGCAGTACTTC; cdr3_aa: CASSSPSEGVTYEQYF
v_call: TRBV5-6; j_call: TRBJ2-3; clone_size: NA; d_call: TRBD1; cdr3_nt: TGTGCCAGCAGCTCAGGCAGGGGGCTTTTCACAGATACGCAGTATTTT; cdr3_aa: CASSSGRGLFTDTQYF
v_call: TRBV10-1; j_call: TRBJ2-7; clone_size: NA; d_call: TRBD2; cdr3_nt: TGCGCCAGCAGTGAGACTAGCGGCTACGAGCAGTACTTC; cdr3_aa: CASSETSGYEQYF
v_call: TRBV9; j_call: TRBJ2-7; clone_size: NA; d_call: NA; cdr3_nt: TGTGCCAGCAGCGCGCGAGCGGGTGCCGGTGAGCAGTACTTC; cdr3_aa: CASSARAGAGEQYF
v_call: TRBV3-1/TRBV3-2; j_call: TRBJ1-2; clone_size: NA; d_call: NA; cdr3_nt: TGTGCCAGCAGACCTCTTTGGAGAAACTATGGCTACACCTTC; cdr3_aa: CASRPLWRNYGYTF
v_call: TRBV5-1; j_call: TRBJ2-7; clone_size: once; d_call: TRBD1; cdr3_nt: TGCGCCAGCAGCCTAAGGGACAGCTACGAGCAGTACTTC; cdr3_aa: CASSLRDSYEQYF
v_call: TRBV6-5; j_call: TRBJ2-7; clone_size: NA; d_call: TRBD2; cdr3_nt: TGTGCCAGCAGGGGTGGGCTAGCGGTCAACGAGCAGTACTTC; cdr3_aa: CASRGGLAVNEQYF
v_call: TRBV18; j_call: TRBJ2-7; clone_size: NA; d_call: TRBD2; cdr3_nt: TGTGCCAGCTCGATAGCGGGAGGGAACTACGAGCAGTACTTC; cdr3_aa: CASSIAGGNYEQYF
v_call: TRBV20-1; j_call: TRBJ2-1; clone_size: NA; d_call: NA; cdr3_nt: TGCAGTGCGCGGAGGGCCAGTGAGCAGTTCTTC; cdr3_aa: CSARRASEQFF
v_call: TRBV28; j_call: TRBJ1-3; clone_size: NA; d_call: NA; cdr3_nt: TGTGCCAGCCAGGGTTATGGAAACACCATATATTTT; cdr3_aa: CASQGYGNTIYF
v_call: TRBV6-5; j_call: TRBJ2-2; clone_size: few; d_call: NA; cdr3_nt: TGTGCCAGCAGAACGGAGGTCGGGGAGCTGTTTTTT; cdr3_aa: CASRTEVGELFF
v_call: TRBV29-1; j_call: TRBJ2-3; clone_size: NA; d_call: NA; cdr3_nt: TGCAGCGTTGAGGGACTCAACTCTAGCACAGATACGCAGTATTTT; cdr3_aa: CSVEGLNSSTDTQYF
v_call: TRBV6-5; j_call: TRBJ1-1; clone_size: NA; d_call: NA; cdr3_nt: TGTGCCAGCAGTTTGACAGACAGTGGGCTCGAAGCTTTCTTT; cdr3_aa: CASSLTDSGLEAFF
v_call: TRBV28; j_call: TRBJ2-1; clone_size: few; d_call: NA; cdr3_nt: TGTGCCAGCAGAATTAGCGGAAACTCCTACAATGAGCAGTTCTTC; cdr3_aa: CASRISGNSYNEQFF
v_call: TRBV5-1; j_call: TRBJ2-2; clone_size: NA; d_call: TRBD2; cdr3_nt: TGCGCCAGCAGCCTAGCGGGAGGGAGAACCGGGGAGCTGTTTTTT; cdr3_aa: CASSLAGGRTGELFF
v_call: TRBV7-9; j_call: TRBJ1-2; clone_size: NA; d_call: TRBD1; cdr3_nt: TGTGCCAGCAGCTTGATAGGGGGCCCCTATGGCTACACCTTC; cdr3_aa: CASSLIGGPYGYTF
v_call: TRBV4-2; j_call: TRBJ1-2; clone_size: NA; d_call: NA; cdr3_nt: TGTGCCAGCAGCCGGGACACCTATGGCTACACCTTC; cdr3_aa: CASSRDTYGYTF